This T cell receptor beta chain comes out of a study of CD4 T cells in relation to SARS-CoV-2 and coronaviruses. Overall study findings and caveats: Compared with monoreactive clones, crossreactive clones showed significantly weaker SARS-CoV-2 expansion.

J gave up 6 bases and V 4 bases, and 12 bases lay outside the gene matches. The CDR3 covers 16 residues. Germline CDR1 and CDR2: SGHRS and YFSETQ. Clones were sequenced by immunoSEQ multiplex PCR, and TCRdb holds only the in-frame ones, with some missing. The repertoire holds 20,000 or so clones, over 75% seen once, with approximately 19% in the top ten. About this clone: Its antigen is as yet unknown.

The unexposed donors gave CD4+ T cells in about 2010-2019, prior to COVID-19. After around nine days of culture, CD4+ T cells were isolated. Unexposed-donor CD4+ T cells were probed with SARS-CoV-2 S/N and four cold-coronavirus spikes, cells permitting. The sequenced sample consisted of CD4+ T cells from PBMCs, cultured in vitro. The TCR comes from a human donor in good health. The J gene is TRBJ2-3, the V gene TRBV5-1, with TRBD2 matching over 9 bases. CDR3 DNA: TGCGCCAGCAGCCCCGCCGGGACTAGCATTAGGGATACGCAGTATTTT. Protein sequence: CASSPAGTSIRDTQYF.